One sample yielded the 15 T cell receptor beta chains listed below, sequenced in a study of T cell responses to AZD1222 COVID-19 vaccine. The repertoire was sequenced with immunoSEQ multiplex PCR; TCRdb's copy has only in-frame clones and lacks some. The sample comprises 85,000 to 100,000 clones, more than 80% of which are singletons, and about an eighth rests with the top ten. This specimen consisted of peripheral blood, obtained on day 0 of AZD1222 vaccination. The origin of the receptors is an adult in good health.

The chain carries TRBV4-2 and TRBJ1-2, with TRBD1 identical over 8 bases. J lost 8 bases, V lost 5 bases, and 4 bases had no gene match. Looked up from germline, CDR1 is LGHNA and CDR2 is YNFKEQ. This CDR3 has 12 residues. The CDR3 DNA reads TGTGCCAGCAGCGTCACAGGGGGGGGCTACACCTTC. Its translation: CASSVTGGGYTF.

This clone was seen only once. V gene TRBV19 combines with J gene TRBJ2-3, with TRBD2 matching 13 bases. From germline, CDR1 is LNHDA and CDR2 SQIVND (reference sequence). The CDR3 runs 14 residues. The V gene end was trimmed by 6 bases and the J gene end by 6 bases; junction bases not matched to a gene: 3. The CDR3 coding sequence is TGTGCCAGTAGGACTAGCGGGGGGTCGGATACGCAGTATTTT. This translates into CASRTSGGSDTQYF.

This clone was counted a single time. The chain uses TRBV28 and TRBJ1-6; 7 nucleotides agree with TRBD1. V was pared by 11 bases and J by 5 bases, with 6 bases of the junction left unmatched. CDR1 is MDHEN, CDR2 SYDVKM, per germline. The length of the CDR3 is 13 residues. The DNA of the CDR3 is TGTGCCGGACGACAGGGAAATAATTCACCCCTCCACTTT. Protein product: CAGRQGNNSPLHF. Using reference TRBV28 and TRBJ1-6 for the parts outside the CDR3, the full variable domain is DVKVTQSSRYLVKRTGEKVFLECVQDMDHENMFWYRQDPGLGLRLIYFSYDVKMKEKGDIPEGYSVSREKKERFSLILESASTNQTSMYLCAGRQGNNSPLHFGNGTRLTVT.

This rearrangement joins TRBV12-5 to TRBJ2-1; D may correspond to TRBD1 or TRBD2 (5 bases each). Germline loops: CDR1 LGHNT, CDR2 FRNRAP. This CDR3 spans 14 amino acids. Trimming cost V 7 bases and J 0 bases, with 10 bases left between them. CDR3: CASEGTASYNEQFF. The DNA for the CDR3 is TGTGCTAGTGAGGGGACGGCCTCCTACAATGAGCAGTTCTTC.

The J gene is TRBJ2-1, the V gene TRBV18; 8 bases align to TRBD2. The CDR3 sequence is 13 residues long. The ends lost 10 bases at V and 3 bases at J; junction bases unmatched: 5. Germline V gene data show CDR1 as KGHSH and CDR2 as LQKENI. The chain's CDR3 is CANPGGGYNEQFF. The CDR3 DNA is TGTGCCAACCCGGGAGGGGGCTACAATGAGCAGTTCTTC.

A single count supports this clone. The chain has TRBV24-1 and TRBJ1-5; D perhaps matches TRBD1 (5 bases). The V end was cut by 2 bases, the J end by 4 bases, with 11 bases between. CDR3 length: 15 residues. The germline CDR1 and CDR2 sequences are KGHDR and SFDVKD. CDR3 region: CATSDSRQLNQPQHF. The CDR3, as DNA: TGTGCCACCAGTGATTCACGACAGTTAAATCAGCCCCAGCATTTT.

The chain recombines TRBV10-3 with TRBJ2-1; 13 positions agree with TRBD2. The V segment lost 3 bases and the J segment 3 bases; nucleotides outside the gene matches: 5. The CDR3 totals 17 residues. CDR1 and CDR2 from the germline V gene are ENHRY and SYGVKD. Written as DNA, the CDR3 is TGTGCCATCAGTGATACGGGACTAGCGGGAATCTACAATGAGCAGTTCTTC. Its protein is CAISDTGLAGIYNEQFF.

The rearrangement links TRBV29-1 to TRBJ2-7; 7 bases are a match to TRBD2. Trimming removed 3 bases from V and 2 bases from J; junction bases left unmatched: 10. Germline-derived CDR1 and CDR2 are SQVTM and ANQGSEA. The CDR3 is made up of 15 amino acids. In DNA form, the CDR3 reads TGCAGCGTTGAGGCCAGTAGCGGGCCGACCTACGAGCAGTACTTC. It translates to CSVEASSGPTYEQYF.

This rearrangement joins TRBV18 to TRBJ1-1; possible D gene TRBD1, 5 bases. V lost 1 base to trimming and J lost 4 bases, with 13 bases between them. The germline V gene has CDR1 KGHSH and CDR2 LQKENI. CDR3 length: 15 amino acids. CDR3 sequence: CASSPLSGLGTEAFF. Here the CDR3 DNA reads TGTGCCAGCTCACCACTGTCAGGGTTAGGCACTGAAGCTTTCTTT. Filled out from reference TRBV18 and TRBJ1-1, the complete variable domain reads NAGVMQNPRHLVRRRGQEARLRCSPMKGHSHVYWYRQLPEEGLKFMVYLQKENIIDESGMPKERFSAEFPKEGPSILRIQQVVRGDSAAYFCASSPLSGLGTEAFFGQGTRLTVV.

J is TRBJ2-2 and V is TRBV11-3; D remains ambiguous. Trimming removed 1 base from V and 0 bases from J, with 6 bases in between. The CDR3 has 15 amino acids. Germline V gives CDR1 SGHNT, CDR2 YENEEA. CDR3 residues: CASSLVGSNTGELFF. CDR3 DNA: TGTGCCAGCAGCTTAGTAGGGTCGAACACCGGGGAGCTGTTTTTT.

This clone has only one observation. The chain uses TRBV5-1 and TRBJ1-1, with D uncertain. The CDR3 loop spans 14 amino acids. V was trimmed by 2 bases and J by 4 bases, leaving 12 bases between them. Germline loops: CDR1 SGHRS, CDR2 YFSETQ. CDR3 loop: CASSFGSGSTEAFF. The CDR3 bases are TGCGCCAGCAGCTTCGGGTCGGGGAGCACTGAAGCTTTCTTT.

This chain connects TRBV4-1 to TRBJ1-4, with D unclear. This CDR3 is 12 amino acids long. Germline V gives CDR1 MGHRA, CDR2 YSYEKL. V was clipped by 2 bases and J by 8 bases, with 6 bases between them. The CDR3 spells CASSQIEEKLFF. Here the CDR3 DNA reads TGCGCCAGCAGCCAAATAGAGGAAAAACTGTTTTTT.

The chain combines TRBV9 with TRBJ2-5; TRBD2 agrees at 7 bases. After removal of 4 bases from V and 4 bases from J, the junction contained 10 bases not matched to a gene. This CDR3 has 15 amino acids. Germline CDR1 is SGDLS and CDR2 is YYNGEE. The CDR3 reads CASSPGDYLRETQYF. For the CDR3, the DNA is TGTGCCAGCAGCCCCGGGGACTACCTGAGAGAGACCCAGTACTTC. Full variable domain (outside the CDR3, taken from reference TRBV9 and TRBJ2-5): DSGVTQTPKHLITATGQRVTLRCSPRSGDLSVYWYQQSLDQGLQFLIQYYNGEERAKGNILERFSAQQFPDLHSELNLSSLELGDSALYFCASSPGDYLRETQYFGPGTRLLVL.

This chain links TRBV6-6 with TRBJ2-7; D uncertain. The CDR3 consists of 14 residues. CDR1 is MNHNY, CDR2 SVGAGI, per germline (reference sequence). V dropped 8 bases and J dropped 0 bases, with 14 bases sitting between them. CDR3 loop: CASRRAESSYEQYF. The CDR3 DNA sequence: TGTGCCAGCCGTCGGGCGGAAAGCTCCTACGAGCAGTACTTC.

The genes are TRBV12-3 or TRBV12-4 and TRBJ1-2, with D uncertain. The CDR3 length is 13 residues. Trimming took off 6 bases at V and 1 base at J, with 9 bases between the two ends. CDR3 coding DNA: TGTGCCAGCAGGCACACCGATAACTATGGCTACACCTTC. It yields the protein CASRHTDNYGYTF.